This entry features one T cell receptor (beta chain) sequence. The antigen this receptor binds is unknown. No much larger clonotype is one base removed from it; base qualities were not supplied. This record comes from a study of lymphopenia after photon versus proton radiotherapy (dated by TCRdb to about 2019). Study-level background: In patients with gastrointestinal tumors who developed high-grade lymphopenia, the study compared the immunological effects of photon radiation therapy with those of proton radiation therapy. The study aimed to characterize how the two radiation modalities differ in their impact on the immune system. The cohort included roughly 18 patients with gastrointestinal tumors who developed lymphopenia after receiving either photon or proton therapy.

What the authors observed across the whole study: The survival association was examined only in patients who died, and the authors described better survival with proton therapy as a possibility, not as a demonstrated result. Once the lymphocyte count had reached its nadir, the repertoires of photon-treated patients showed oligoclonal expansion, particularly of CD8+ Temra cells, and this expansion drove the decline in diversity. Across the cohort, an inverse correlation was found between a larger post-nadir drop in TCR diversity and overall survival time among patients who died. During treatment, patients who received proton therapy stayed relatively stable, whereas patients who received photon therapy lost naive T cells and TCR diversity and gained effector/memory populations.

Libraries came from the immunoSEQ multiplex PCR assay. T cell repertoires were profiled by deep sequencing of rearranged TCR beta loci, alongside multiparametric flow cytometry. Sourced from immuneACCESS, this table was stored by TCRdb with only in-frame sequences that have V and J called. A share of the clones is absent; for the studies checked, an unresolved V gene accounts for under half, and the remainder has no known explanation. The table for this sample lists tens of thousands of clones; approximately 91% of them were counted only once. About 3% of the sample goes to the ten largest clones. From the cysteine through the phenylalanine, the CDR3 covers 12 amino acids. The kept DNA is CDR3 alone, 36 bases in frame from the first base.

The chain employs TRBV21-1 and TRBJ2-5. TRBV21-1 is a documented pseudogene. The receptor's source is a woman aged 70-85 years with pancreatic cancer. The sequencing used peripheral blood, collected from a patient treated with photon-based radiotherapy. The encoded CDR3 is CASRGTVETQYF. The bases read TGTGCCAGCAGAGGGACGGTAGAGACCCAGTACTTC.